A selection of T cell receptor beta chains follows, all from one sample in a study of graft-versus-host responses after intestinal transplantation. Measured with immunoSEQ multiplex PCR; TCRdb has only the in-frame clones, and not every one. The table includes 3,000 to 4,000 clones, around 85% detected once. Sequences were derived from ileum tissue, sampled nearly 670 days after intestinal transplant. These receptors were taken from a human patient who received an intestinal transplant, so some T cells may come from the graft donor. Each CDR3 is given with its conserved first and last residue. The D gene is left open where the match is weak. The size entry is marked missing in some rows and otherwise reads once, few, many or a size class.

V	D	J	size	DNA	CDR3
TRBV7-3	.	TRBJ1-2	.	TGTGCCAGCAGCTTCTCAGGGAATGGGCGAGGCTACACCTTC	CASSFSGNGRGYTF
TRBV6-5	.	TRBJ1-2	.	TGTGCCAGCAGTTACTCGCCCAACTATGGCTACACCTTC	CASSYSPNYGYTF
TRBV5-6	TRBD1	TRBJ1-2	.	TGTGCCAGCAGGCTCGACAGGGGGCAAGGTGGCTACACCTTC	CASRLDRGQGGYTF
TRBV7-8	.	TRBJ1-6	few	TGTGCCAGCAGCTTAGCCCGGGCGGTTTCACCCCTCCACTTT	CASSLARAVSPLHF
TRBV5-6	.	TRBJ1-2	.	TGTGCCAGCAGCTTGCGGGCCTATGGCTACACCTTC	CASSLRAYGYTF
TRBV5-1	.	TRBJ2-3	.	TGCGCCAGCAGCTTGGCTGATGTTAATACGCAGTATTTT	CASSLADVNTQYF
TRBV6-5	.	TRBJ2-3	.	TGTGCCAGCAGTTACGGGGTTGCGGATACGCAGTATTTT	CASSYGVADTQYF
TRBV7-2	.	TRBJ2-7	.	TGTGCCAGCCAAACATCAGGGGGGTTTTACGAGCAGTACTTC	CASQTSGGFYEQYF
TRBV10-3	TRBD1	TRBJ1-6	.	TGTGCCACCGCTCTCGGGACAGACGGGTCACCCCTCCACTTT	CATALGTDGSPLHF
TRBV11-3	TRBD2	TRBJ2-1	.	TGTGCCAGCAGGAGCGGGGGGGCGAAGAATGAGCAGTTCTTC	CASRSGGAKNEQFF
TRBV4-2	.	TRBJ1-5	few	TGTGCCAGCAGCCAGGAACAAGGTCAGCCCCAGCATTTT	CASSQEQGQPQHF
TRBV9	.	TRBJ2-1	.	TGTGCCAGCAGCCCCGGGACATACCCATACAATGAGCAGTTCTTC	CASSPGTYPYNEQFF